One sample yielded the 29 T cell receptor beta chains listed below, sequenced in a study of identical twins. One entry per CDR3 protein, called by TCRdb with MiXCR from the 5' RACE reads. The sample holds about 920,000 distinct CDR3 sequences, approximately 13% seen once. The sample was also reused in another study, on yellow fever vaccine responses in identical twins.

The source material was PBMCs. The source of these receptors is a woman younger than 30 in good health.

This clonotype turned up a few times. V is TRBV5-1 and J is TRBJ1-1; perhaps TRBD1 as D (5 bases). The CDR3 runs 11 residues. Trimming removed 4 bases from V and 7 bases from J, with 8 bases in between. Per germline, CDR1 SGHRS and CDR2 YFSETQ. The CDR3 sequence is CASSGTGEAFF. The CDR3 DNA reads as TGCGCCAGCAGCGGGACTGGTGAAGCTTTCTTT.

The CDR3 bases are TGTGCCAGCAGCCCACAGGGATTGGACGGTTACGAGCAGTACTTC. It is translated as CASSPQGLDGYEQYF. The J gene is TRBJ2-7, the V gene TRBV7-9; possible D gene TRBD1, 6 bases. The germline CDR1 and CDR2 sequences are SEHNR and FQNEAQ (reference sequence). V was pared by 5 bases and J by 4 bases, with 18 bases between. This CDR3 has 15 residues.

The CDR3 loop is CASSYRPRTGEGYEQYF. The DNA for the CDR3 is TGTGCCAGCAGCTACCGACCACGGACAGGAGAAGGCTACGAGCAGTACTTC. The rearrangement uses TRBV7-3 and TRBJ2-7, with 7 nucleotides matching TRBD1. V trimming: 4 bases; J trimming: 3 bases; junction bases outside the gene matches: 15. Per the germline V gene, CDR1 is SGHTA and CDR2 is FQGTGA. This CDR3 is built from 17 residues. The full variable domain, completed using reference TRBV7-3 and TRBJ2-7, is GAGVSQTPSNKVTEKGKYVELRCDPISGHTALYWYRQSLGQGPEFLIYFQGTGAADDSGLPNDRFFAVRPEGSVSTLKIQRTERGDSAVYLCASSYRPRTGEGYEQYFGPGTRLTVT.

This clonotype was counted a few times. The CDR3 loop is CASSPNHNSYNEQFF. The CDR3 nucleotides read TGTGCCAGCAGCCCAAACCACAACTCCTACAATGAGCAGTTCTTC. The chain couples TRBV14 to TRBJ2-1; no definite D call. V was shortened by 4 bases and J by 0 bases, with 10 bases between the two germline ends. In germline, CDR1 is SGHDN, CDR2 FVKESK. The CDR3 length is 15 residues.

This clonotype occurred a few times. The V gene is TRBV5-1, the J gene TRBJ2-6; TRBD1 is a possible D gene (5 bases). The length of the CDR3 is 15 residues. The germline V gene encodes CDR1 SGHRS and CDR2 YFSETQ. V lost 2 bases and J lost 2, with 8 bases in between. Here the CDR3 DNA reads TGCGCCAGCAGCTTCGCAGGGACTGGGGCCAACGTCCTGACTTTC. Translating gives CASSFAGTGANVLTF.

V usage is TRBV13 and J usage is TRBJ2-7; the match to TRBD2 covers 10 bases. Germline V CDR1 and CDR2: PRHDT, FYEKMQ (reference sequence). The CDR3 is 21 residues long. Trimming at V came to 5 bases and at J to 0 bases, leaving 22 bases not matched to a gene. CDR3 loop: CASSPTGLAGEELSGSYEQYF. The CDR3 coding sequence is TGTGCCAGCAGCCCGACAGGCCTAGCGGGAGAAGAGCTGTCTGGCTCCTACGAGCAGTACTTC.

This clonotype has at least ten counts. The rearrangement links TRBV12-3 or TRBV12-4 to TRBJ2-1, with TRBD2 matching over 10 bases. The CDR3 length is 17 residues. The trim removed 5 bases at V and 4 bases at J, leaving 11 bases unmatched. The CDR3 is CASSPAAGGLRYNEQFF. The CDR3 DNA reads TGTGCCAGCAGTCCCGCAGCGGGAGGGCTTCGATACAATGAGCAGTTCTTC.

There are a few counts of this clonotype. As DNA, the CDR3 is TGTGCCAGCAGACGTAGCGGGATTCACTACAATGAGCAGTTCTTC. As protein: CASRRSGIHYNEQFF. V usage is TRBV12-3 or TRBV12-4 and J usage is TRBJ2-1; 8 positions agree with TRBD2. The CDR3 is 15 amino acids. V lost 6 bases to trimming and J lost 3 bases; unmatched junction nucleotides: 7.

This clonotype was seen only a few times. The DNA for the CDR3 is TGTGCCAGCAGCTTAGAAGTACCGGGACTAGCTCCATACGAGCAGTACTTC. Protein: CASSLEVPGLAPYEQYF. The chain couples TRBV7-6 to TRBJ2-7; 9 bases agree with TRBD2. V was clipped by 1 base and J by 4 bases; unmatched bases: 11. The germline V gene has CDR1 SGHVS and CDR2 FNYEAQ. The CDR3 sequence is 17 residues long.

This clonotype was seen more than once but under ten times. This CDR3 is CASSLVGSGTYNEQFF. The DNA for the CDR3 is TGTGCCAGCAGTTTAGTCGGGAGTGGAACCTACAATGAGCAGTTCTTC. The rearrangement joins TRBV27 to TRBJ2-1, with D possibly TRBD2 on 6 matching bases. The ends were cut back, 2 bases at V and 2 bases at J, with 13 bases in the middle. Per germline, CDR1 MNHEY and CDR2 SMNVEV (reference sequence). The CDR3 contains 16 residues.

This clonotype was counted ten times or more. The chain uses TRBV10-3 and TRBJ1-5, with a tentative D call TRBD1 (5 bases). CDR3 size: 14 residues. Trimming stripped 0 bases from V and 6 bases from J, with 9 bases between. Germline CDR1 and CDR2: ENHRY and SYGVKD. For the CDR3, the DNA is TGTGCCATCAGTGAGTCGGGGGTTTCTCAGCCCCAGCATTTT. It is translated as CAISESGVSQPQHF.

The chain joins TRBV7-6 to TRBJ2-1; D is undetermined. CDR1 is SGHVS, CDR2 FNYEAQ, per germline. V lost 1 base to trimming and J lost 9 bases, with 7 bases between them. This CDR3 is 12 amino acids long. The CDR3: CASSLVYREQFF. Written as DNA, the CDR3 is TGTGCCAGCAGCTTAGTGTATCGTGAGCAGTTCTTC.

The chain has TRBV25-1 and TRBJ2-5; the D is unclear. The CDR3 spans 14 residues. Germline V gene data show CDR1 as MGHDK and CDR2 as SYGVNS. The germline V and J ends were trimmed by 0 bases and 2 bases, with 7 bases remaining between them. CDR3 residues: CASSEYRIQETQYF. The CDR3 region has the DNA TGTGCCAGCAGTGAATATAGGATACAAGAGACCCAGTACTTC.

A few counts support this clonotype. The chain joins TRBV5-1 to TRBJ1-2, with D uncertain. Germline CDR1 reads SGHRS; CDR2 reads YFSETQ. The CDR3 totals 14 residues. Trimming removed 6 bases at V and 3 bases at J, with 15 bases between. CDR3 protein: CASKPSRQDYGYTF. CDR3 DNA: TGCGCCAGCAAACCCTCGCGTCAGGACTATGGCTACACCTTC.

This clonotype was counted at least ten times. The CDR3 DNA is TGCAGCGTTGAAAAGGGGTCCGGCGAGACCCAGTACTTC. This sequence encodes CSVEKGSGETQYF. J is TRBJ2-5 and V is TRBV29-1; possibly TRBD1 for D (5 bases). Looked up from germline, CDR1 is SQVTM and CDR2 is ANQGSEA. V was pared by 2 bases and J by 5 bases, with 12 bases between. CDR3 length: 13 residues.

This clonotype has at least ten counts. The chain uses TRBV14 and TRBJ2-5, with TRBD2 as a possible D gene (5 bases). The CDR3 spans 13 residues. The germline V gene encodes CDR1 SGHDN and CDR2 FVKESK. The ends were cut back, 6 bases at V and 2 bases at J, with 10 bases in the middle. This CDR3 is CASRGGGQETQYF. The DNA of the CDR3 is TGTGCCAGCAGAGGAGGAGGTCAAGAGACCCAGTACTTC.

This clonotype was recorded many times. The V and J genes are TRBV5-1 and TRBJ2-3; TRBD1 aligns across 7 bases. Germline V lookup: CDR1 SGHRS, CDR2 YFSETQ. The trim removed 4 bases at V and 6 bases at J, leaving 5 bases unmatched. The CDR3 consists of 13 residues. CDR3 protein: CASSNGQADTQYF. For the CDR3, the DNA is TGCGCCAGCAGCAACGGACAGGCGGATACGCAGTATTTT.

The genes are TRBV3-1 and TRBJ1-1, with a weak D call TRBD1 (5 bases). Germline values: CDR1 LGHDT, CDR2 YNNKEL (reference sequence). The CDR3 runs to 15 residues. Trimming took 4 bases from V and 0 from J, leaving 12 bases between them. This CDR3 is CASSRTTDLNTEAFF. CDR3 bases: TGTGCCAGCAGCCGGACGACAGACCTGAACACTGAAGCTTTCTTT.

CDR3 in DNA: TGTGCCAGCAGCTTTGATTCTAGCTTCAATGAGCAGTTCTTC. Protein: CASSFDSSFNEQFF. The gene calls are TRBV7-3 and TRBJ2-1, with D possibly matching TRBD2 (5 bases). The CDR3 has 14 residues. The V gene lost 3 bases and the J gene lost 6 bases, with 12 bases spanning the gap. In germline, CDR1 is SGHTA, CDR2 FQGTGA. The whole variable domain, filled in from reference TRBV7-3 and TRBJ2-1, reads GAGVSQTPSNKVTEKGKYVELRCDPISGHTALYWYRQSLGQGPEFLIYFQGTGAADDSGLPNDRFFAVRPEGSVSTLKIQRTERGDSAVYLCASSFDSSFNEQFFGPGTRLTVL.

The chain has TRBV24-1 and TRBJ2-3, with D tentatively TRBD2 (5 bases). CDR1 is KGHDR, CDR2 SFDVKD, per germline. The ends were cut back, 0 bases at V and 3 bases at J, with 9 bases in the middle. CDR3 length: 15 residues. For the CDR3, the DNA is TGTGCCACCAGTGATTTGAGAGGGTCAACAGATACGCAGTATTTT. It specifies CATSDLRGSTDTQYF.

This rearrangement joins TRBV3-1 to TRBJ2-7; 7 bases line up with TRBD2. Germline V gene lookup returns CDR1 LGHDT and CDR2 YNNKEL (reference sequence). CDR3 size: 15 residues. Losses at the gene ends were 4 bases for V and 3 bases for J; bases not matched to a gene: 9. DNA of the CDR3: TGTGCCAGCAGCCCAAGTCGTAGCGGGCTCTACGAGCAGTACTTC. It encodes CASSPSRSGLYEQYF.

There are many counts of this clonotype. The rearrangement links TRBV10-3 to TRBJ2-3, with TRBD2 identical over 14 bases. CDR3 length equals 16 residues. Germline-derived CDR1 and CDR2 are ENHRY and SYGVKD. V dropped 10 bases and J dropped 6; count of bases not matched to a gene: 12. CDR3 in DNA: TGTGCCACCAGGCCGGGACTAGCGGGAGACCTCGATACGCAGTATTTT. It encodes CATRPGLAGDLDTQYF.

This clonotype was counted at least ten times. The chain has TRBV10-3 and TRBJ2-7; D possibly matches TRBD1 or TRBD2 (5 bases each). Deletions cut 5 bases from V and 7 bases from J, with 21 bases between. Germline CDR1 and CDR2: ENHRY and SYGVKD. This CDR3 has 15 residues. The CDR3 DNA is TGTGCCATCAGTCCATTAGACGGGGCGGAGTGGGAGCAGTACTTC. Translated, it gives CAISPLDGAEWEQYF.

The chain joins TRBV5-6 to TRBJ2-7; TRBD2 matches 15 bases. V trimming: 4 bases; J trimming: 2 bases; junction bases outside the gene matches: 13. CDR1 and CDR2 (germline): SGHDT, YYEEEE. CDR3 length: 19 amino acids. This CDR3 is CASSIRTSGRAVGAYEQYF. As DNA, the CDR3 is TGTGCCAGCAGCATACGGACTAGCGGGAGGGCCGTCGGGGCCTACGAGCAGTACTTC. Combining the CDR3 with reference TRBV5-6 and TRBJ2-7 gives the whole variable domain DAGVTQSPTHLIKTRGQQVTLRCSPKSGHDTVSWYQQALGQGPQFIFQYYEEEERQRGNFPDRFSGHQFPNYSSELNVNALLLGDSALYLCASSIRTSGRAVGAYEQYFGPGTRLTVT.

The CDR3 reads CASSQGSGTSGFETQYF. In DNA, the CDR3 is TGTGCCAGCAGCCAAGGTTCCGGGACTAGCGGGTTTGAGACCCAGTACTTC. This rearrangement joins TRBV7-3 to TRBJ2-5, with 12 nucleotides matching TRBD2. The germline V gene has CDR1 SGHTA and CDR2 FQGTGA. The CDR3 loop spans 17 amino acids. V dropped 5 bases and J dropped 5; count of bases not matched to a gene: 12.

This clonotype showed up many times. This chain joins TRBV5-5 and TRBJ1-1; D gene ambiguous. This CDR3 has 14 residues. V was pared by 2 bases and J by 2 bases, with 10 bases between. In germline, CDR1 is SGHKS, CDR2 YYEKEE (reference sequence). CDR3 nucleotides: TGTGCCAGCAGCTTTGGCCACTCAAACACTGAAGCTTTCTTT. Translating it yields CASSFGHSNTEAFF.

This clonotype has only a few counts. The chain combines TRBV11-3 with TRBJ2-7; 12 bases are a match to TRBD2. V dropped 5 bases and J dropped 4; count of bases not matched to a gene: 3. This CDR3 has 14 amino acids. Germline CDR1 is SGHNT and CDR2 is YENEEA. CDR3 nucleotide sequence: TGTGCCAGCAGCATAACTAGCGGGGGGTACGAGCAGTACTTC. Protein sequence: CASSITSGGYEQYF.

This chain's CDR3 is CASSVSTGPNQPQHF. The CDR3, as DNA: TGCGCCAGCAGCGTCTCGACAGGGCCGAATCAGCCCCAGCATTTT. The V gene is TRBV5-1, the J gene TRBJ1-5, with TRBD1 identical over 7 bases. Germline CDR1 SGHRS, CDR2 YFSETQ. V trimming: 4 bases; J trimming: 4 bases; junction bases outside the gene matches: 8. The CDR3 is made up of 15 amino acids. Drawing the rest from reference TRBV5-1 and TRBJ1-5, the complete variable domain is KAGVTQTPRYLIKTRGQQVTLSCSPISGHRSVSWYQQTPGQGLQFLFEYFSETQRNKGNFPGRFSGRQFSNSRSEMNVSTLELGDSALYLCASSVSTGPNQPQHFGDGTRLSIL.

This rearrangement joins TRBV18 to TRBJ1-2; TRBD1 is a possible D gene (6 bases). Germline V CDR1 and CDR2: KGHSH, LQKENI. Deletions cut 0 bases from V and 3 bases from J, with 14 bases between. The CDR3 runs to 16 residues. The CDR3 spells CASSPPNRERDYGYTF. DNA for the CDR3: TGTGCCAGCTCACCACCAAACAGGGAGCGGGACTATGGCTACACCTTC.